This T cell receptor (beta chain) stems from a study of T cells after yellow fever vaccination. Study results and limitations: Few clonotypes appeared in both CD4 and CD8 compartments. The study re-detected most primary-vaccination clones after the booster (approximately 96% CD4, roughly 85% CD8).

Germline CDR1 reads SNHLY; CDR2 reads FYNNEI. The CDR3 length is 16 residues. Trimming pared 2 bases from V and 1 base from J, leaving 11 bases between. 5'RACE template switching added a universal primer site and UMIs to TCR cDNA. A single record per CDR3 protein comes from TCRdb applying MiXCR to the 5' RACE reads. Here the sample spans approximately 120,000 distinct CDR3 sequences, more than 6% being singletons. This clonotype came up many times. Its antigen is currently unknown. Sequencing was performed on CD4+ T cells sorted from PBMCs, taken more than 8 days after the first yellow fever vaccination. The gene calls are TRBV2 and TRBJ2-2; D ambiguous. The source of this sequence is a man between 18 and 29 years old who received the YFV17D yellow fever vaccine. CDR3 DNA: TGTGCCAGCAGTGAAATTTCTCCCGAGAACACCGGGGAGCTGTTTTTT. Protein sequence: CASSEISPENTGELFF.